This T cell receptor beta chain appears in the sequencing data of a study of cytomegalovirus exposure and HLA in healthy donors. Study-wide background: Membership in the Caucasian-associated ancestry cluster was found for 75% to 90% of nearly 400 genotyped donors.

On this clone itself: What it binds is not known.

The study, taken as a whole, reports: One variant, a missense change in DCLRE1C, was linked in a later analysis to TCR beta V- and J-gene trimming. It was reported in a later analysis that an Asian-associated ancestry cluster showed fewer N-insertions than the 666-donor mean.

The germline gives CDR1 MNHEY, CDR2 SVGAGI. There are 15 residues in the CDR3. V shed 2 bases and J shed 7 bases, with 14 bases lying between them. Vbeta (60) and Jbeta (13) primers were used in the PCR. Only in-frame clones appear in the TCRdb table, and some are missing; sequencing was by immunoSEQ multiplex PCR. This table has some 92,000 clones, about 80% appearing once. The sequencing sample was made of PBMCs. The V gene is TRBV6-5, the J gene TRBJ1-4; a weak D match, TRBD1 (5 bases). The source is a young man in good health and CMV-seropositive. DNA of the CDR3: TGTGCCAGCAGTTACCTGGGGGGGTTAGGTGAAAAACTGTTTTTT. Encoded protein: CASSYLGGLGEKLFF.